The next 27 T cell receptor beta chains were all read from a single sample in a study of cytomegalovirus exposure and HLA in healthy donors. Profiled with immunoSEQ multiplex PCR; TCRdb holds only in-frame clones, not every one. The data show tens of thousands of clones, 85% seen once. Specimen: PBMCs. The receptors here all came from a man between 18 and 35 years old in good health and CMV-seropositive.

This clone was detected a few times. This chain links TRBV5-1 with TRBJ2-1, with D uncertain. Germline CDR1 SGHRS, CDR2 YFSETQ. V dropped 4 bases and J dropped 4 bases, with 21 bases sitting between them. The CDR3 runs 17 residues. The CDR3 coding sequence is TGCGCCAGCAGCCTAAAGAATGGGCCCTTTGAGTACAATGAGCAGTTCTTC. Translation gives CASSLKNGPFEYNEQFF.

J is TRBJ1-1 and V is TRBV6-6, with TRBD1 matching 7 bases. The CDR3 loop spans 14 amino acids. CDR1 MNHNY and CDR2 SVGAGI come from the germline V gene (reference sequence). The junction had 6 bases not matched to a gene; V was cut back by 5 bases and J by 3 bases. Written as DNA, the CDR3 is TGTGCCAGCAGTGTCAGGGGGATCGACACTGAAGCTTTCTTT. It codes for CASSVRGIDTEAFF.

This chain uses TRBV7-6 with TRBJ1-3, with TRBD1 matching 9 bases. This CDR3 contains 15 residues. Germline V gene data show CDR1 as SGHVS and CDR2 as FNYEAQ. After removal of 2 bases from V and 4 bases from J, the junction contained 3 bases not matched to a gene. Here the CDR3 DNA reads TGTGCCAGCAGCTTAAGCGGGACAGGGGGAAACACCATATATTTT. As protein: CASSLSGTGGNTIYF. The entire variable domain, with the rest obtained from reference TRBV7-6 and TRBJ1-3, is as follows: GAGVSQSPRYKVTKRGQDVALRCDPISGHVSLYWYRQALGQGPEFLTYFNYEAQQDKSGLPNDRFSAERPEGSISTLTIQRTEQRDSAMYRCASSLSGTGGNTIYFGEGSWLTVV.

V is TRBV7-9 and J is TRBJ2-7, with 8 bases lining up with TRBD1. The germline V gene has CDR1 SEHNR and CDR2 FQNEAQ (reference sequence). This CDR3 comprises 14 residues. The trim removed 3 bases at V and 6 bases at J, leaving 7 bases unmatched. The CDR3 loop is CASSFGQGAGEQYF. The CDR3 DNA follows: TGTGCCAGCAGCTTCGGGCAGGGGGCGGGCGAGCAGTACTTC.

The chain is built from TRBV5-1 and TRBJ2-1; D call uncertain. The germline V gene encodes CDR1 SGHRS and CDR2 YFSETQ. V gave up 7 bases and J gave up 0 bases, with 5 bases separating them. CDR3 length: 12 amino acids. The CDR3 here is CASRLSYNEQFF. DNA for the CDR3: TGCGCCAGCCGACTCTCCTACAATGAGCAGTTCTTC.

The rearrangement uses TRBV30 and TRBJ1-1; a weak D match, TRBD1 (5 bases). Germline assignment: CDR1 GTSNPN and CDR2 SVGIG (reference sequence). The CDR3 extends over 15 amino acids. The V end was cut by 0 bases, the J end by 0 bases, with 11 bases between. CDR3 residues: CAWSVRGTVNTEAFF. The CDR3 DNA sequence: TGTGCCTGGAGTGTACGGGGGACTGTGAACACTGAAGCTTTCTTT.

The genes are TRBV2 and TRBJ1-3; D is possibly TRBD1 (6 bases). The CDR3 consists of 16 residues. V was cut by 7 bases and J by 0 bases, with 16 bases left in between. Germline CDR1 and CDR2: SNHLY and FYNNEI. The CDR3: CASTIDRPISGNTIYF. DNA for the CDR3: TGTGCCAGCACCATCGACAGGCCTATCTCTGGAAACACCATATATTTT.

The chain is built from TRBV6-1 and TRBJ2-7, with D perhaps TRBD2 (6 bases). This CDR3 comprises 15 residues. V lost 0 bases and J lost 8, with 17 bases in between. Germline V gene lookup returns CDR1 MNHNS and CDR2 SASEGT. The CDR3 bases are TGTGCCAGCAGTGAAGCCCTATGGGGGGTTGGGAAGCAGTACGTC. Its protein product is CASSEALWGVGKQYV.

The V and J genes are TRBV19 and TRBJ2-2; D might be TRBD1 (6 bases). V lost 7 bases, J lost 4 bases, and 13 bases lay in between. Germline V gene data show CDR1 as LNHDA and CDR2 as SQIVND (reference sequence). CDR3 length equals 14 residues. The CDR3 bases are TGTGCCAGTACACAGGGCCCGGGCACCGGGGAGCTGTTTTTT. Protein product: CASTQGPGTGELFF.

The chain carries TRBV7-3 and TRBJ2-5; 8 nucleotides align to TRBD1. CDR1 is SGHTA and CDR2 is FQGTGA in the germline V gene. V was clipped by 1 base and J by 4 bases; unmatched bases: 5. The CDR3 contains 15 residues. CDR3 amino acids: CASSLMAGGTETQYF. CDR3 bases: TGTGCCAGCAGCTTAATGGCAGGGGGCACAGAGACCCAGTACTTC.

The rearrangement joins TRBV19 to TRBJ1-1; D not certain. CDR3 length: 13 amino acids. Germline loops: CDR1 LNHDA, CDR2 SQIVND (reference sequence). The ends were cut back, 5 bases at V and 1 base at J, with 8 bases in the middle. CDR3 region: CASSVGGNTEAFF. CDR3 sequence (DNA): TGTGCCAGTAGTGTTGGCGGGAACACTGAAGCTTTCTTT.

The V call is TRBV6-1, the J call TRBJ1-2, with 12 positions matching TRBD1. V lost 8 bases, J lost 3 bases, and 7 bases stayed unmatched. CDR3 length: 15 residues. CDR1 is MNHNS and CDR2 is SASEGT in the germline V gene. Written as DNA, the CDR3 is TGTGCCAGCGAGTCGGGACAGGGGGCGGACTATGGCTACACCTTC. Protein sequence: CASESGQGADYGYTF.

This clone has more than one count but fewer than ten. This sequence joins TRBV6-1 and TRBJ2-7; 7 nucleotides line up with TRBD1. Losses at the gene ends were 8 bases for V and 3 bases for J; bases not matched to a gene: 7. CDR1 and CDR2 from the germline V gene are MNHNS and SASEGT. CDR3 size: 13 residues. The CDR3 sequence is CASGRDRLYEQYV. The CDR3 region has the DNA TGTGCCAGCGGCCGGGACAGACTCTACGAGCAGTACGTC.

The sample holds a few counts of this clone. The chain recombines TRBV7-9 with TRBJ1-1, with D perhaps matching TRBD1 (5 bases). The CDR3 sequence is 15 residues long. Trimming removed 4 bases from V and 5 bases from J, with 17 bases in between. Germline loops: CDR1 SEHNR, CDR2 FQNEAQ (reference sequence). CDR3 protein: CASSSPGGEGTEAFF. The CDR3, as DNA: TGTGCCAGCAGCTCCCCCGGGGGTGAGGGGACTGAAGCTTTCTTT.

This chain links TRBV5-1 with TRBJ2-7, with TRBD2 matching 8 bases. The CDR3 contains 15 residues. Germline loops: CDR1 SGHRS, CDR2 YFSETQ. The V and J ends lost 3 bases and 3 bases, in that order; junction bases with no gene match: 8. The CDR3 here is CASSSPGLGVYEQYF. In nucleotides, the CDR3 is TGCGCCAGCAGCTCACCGGGACTAGGAGTCTACGAGCAGTACTTC.

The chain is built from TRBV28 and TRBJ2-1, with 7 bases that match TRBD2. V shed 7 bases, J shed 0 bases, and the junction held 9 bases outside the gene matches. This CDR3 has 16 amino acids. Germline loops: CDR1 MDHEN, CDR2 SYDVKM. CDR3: CASTPLGGVSYNEQFF. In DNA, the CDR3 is TGTGCCAGCACCCCTCTTGGGGGGGTCTCCTACAATGAGCAGTTCTTC. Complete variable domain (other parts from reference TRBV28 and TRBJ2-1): DVKVTQSSRYLVKRTGEKVFLECVQDMDHENMFWYRQDPGLGLRLIYFSYDVKMKEKGDIPEGYSVSREKKERFSLILESASTNQTSMYLCASTPLGGVSYNEQFFGPGTRLTVL.

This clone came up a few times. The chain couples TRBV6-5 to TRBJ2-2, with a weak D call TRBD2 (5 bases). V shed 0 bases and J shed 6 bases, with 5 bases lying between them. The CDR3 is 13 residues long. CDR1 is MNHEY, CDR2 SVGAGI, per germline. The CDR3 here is CASSYSRAGELFF. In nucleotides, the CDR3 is TGTGCCAGCAGTTACTCGAGGGCCGGGGAGCTGTTTTTT.

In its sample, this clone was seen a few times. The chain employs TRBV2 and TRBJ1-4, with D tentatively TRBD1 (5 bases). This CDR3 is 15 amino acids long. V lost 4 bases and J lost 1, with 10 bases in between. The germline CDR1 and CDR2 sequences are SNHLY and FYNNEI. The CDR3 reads CASSVRQGTNEKLFF. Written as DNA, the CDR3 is TGTGCCAGCAGTGTTCGGCAGGGAACTAATGAAAAACTGTTTTTT.

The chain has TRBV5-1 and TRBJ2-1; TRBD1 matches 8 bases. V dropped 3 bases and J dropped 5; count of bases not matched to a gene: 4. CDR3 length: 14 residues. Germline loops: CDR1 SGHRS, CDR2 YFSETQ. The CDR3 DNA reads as TGCGCCAGCAGCTCAACAGGGGGTAACAATGAGCAGTTCTTC. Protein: CASSSTGGNNEQFF. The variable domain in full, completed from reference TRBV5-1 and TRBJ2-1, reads KAGVTQTPRYLIKTRGQQVTLSCSPISGHRSVSWYQQTPGQGLQFLFEYFSETQRNKGNFPGRFSGRQFSNSRSEMNVSTLELGDSALYLCASSSTGGNNEQFFGPGTRLTVL.

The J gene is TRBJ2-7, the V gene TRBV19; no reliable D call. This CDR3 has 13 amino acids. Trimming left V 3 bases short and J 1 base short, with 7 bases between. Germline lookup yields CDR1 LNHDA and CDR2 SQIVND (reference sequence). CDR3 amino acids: CASSMSGSYEQYF. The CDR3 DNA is TGTGCCAGTAGTATGTCCGGTTCCTACGAGCAGTACTTC. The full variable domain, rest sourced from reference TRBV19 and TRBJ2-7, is DGGITQSPKYLFRKEGQNVTLSCEQNLNHDAMYWYRQDPGQGLRLIYYSQIVNDFQKGDIAEGYSVSREKKESFPLTVTSAQKNPTAFYLCASSMSGSYEQYFGPGTRLTVT.

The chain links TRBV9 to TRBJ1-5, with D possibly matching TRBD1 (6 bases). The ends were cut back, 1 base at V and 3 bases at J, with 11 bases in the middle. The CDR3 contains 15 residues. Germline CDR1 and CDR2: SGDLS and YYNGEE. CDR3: CASSVTGGPNQPQHF. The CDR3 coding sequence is TGTGCCAGCAGCGTAACGGGGGGCCCCAATCAGCCCCAGCATTTT.

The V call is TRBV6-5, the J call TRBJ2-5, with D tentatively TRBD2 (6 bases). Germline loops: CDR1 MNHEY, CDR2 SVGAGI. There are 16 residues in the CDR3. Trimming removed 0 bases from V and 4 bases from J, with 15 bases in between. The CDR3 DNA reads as TGTGCCAGCAGTTACTCGGGCAGTAGGGGAGGAGAGACCCAGTACTTC. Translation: CASSYSGSRGGETQYF.

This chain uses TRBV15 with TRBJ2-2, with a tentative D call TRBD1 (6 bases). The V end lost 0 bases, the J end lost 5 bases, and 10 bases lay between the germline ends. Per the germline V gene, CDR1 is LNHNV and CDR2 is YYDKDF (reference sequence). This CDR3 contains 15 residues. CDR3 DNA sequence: TGTGCCACCAGCAGAGATGAGGGGGATACCGGGGAGCTGTTTTTT. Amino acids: CATSRDEGDTGELFF.

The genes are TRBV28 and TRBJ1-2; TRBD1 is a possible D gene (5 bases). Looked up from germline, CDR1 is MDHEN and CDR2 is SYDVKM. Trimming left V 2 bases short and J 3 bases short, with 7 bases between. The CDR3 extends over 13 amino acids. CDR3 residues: CASSLRGDYGYTF. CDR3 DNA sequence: TGTGCCAGCAGTTTAAGGGGTGACTATGGCTACACCTTC.

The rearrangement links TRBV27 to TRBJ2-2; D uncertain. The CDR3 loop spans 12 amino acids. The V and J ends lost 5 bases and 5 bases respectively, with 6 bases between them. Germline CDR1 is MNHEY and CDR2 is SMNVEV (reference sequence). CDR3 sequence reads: CASSPTTGELFF. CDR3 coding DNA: TGTGCCAGCAGTCCTACTACCGGGGAGCTGTTTTTT.

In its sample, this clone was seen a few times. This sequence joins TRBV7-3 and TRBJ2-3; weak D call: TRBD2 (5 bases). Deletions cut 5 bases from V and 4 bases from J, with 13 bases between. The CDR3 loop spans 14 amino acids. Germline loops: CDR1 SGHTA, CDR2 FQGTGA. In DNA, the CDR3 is TGTGCCAGCAGCGTCGGGATCCCGCCAGATACGCAGTATTTT. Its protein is CASSVGIPPDTQYF.

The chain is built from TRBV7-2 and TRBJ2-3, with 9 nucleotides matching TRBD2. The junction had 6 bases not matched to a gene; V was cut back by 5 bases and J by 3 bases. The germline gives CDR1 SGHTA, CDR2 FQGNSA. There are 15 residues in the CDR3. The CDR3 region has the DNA TGTGCCAGCAGCGAGCGAGCGGGAGGAACAGATACGCAGTATTTT. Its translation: CASSERAGGTDTQYF.